The 5 T cell receptor beta chains in this list originate from one sample, sequenced in a study of regulatory T cells in long-lasting Graves disease (dated by TCRdb to the early 2020s). The time point label on this specimen signifies: newly diagnosed GD, antithyroid drugs for less than 3 months. RNA was extracted from PBMCs in TRIzol for both TCR sequencing and RNA sequencing. The protocol used for the library was multiplex PCR. TCRdb shows the sequencer as Illumina HiSeq 4000. CDR3 regions were amplified by Arm-PCR with iRepertoire HTBI primers to construct TCR beta libraries. TCRdb reanalyzed the raw reads on its own, using fastp at Q25 for trimming and MiXCR for clone calling, and kept in-frame beta chains. Rows are unified per CDR3 protein, each entry keeping the most common DNA and genes. Across this sample there are 580,000 or so distinct CDR3 sequences, with about 16% seen only once. The top ten clones comprise more than 10% of the sample.

The same data also went into a second study, on T cells in Graves' hyperthyroidism and ophthalmopathy.

The sequencing here drew on peripheral blood mononuclear cells (PBMCs), taken at new diagnosis, from a patient treated with antithyroid drugs. These receptors originate from a man between 18 and 35 years old with Graves disease. Donor details come from another sample of the same person, matched by shared clones.

The V gene is TRBV5-1, the J gene TRBJ2-1; 8 bases match TRBD2. CDR3 size: 14 residues. Looked up from germline, CDR1 is SGHRS and CDR2 is YFSETQ. Trimming removed 1 base from V and 12 bases from J; junction bases left unmatched: 9. CDR3 sequence (DNA): TGCGCCAGCAGCTTGAATCTCGCGGGGGGAATGCAGTTCTTC. This sequence encodes CASSLNLAGGMQFF.

This clonotype was observed a few times. CDR3 DNA sequence: TGCGCCAGCAGCTTGGTCGGGCGAGAAGATACGCAGTATTTT. Translated: CASSLVGREDTQYF. The V gene is TRBV5-1, the J gene TRBJ2-3; D is ambiguous. This CDR3 has 14 amino acids. CDR1 is SGHRS and CDR2 is YFSETQ in the germline V gene. Trimming left V 0 bases short and J 5 bases short, with 10 bases between.

This clonotype was seen only a few times. The V call is TRBV12-3 or TRBV12-4, the J call TRBJ2-3, with D perhaps matching TRBD1 (5 bases). The CDR3 contains 14 residues. The V and J ends lost 3 bases and 7 bases respectively, with 14 bases between them. CDR3 sequence: CASSFQAGKYTQYF. The CDR3 DNA is TGTGCCAGCAGTTTTCAAGCAGGGAAGTATACGCAGTATTTT.

This clonotype was recorded a few times. V usage is TRBV10-3 and J usage is TRBJ2-1, with 7 bases fitting TRBD2. The CDR3 sequence is 14 residues long. Germline V lookup: CDR1 ENHRY, CDR2 SYGVKD. V was clipped by 8 bases and J by 3 bases; unmatched bases: 7. Here the CDR3 reads CAIWGGGIYNEQFF. The DNA for the CDR3 is TGTGCCATCTGGGGGGGGGGGATCTACAATGAGCAGTTCTTC.

A few counts support this clonotype. The V gene is TRBV2, the J gene TRBJ1-3; D is undetermined. The germline V gene encodes CDR1 SNHLY and CDR2 FYNNEI. The CDR3 has 17 residues. Trimming left V 8 bases short and J 0 bases short, with 20 bases between. Written as DNA, the CDR3 is TGTGCCAGCGGAAGATCCCGGGTAATGAGCTCTGGAAACACCATATATTTT. Translation gives CASGRSRVMSSGNTIYF.